Below are 25 T cell receptor beta chains sequenced from a single sample in a study of Tregs in tolerant kidney transplant recipients. Only in-frame clones appear in the TCRdb table, and some are missing; sequencing was by immunoSEQ multiplex PCR. The sample lists more than 60,000 clones; approximately 85% were seen once. The input for sequencing was Tregs from blood, taken before the transplant. The receptors originated from a human donor who received a combined kidney and bone marrow transplant.

J is TRBJ1-2 and V is TRBV2; TRBD1 agrees at 8 bases. V lost 6 bases, J lost 4 bases, and 1 base stayed unmatched. The V gene's germline CDR1 is SNHLY and CDR2 FYNNEI. The CDR3 is 12 amino acids. The CDR3 DNA follows: TGTGCCAGCAGCGGACAGGGCTATGGCTACACCTTC. Residues: CASSGQGYGYTF.

The V and J genes are TRBV27 and TRBJ1-1; D possibly corresponds to TRBD1 (5 bases). Germline V CDR1 and CDR2: MNHEY, SMNVEV (reference sequence). The CDR3 extends over 11 amino acids. Trimming stripped 8 bases from V and 6 bases from J, with 10 bases between. The CDR3 reads CASGRGSEAFF. In nucleotides, the CDR3 is TGTGCCAGCGGGAGGGGATCTGAAGCTTTCTTT.

Here the CDR3 DNA reads TGTGCCAGCAGCTTAGGGGCGGGGGCTTTAAAGGATGAGCAGTTCTTC. Residues: CASSLGAGALKDEQFF. The chain links TRBV11-3 to TRBJ2-1, with D perhaps TRBD2 (7 bases). CDR1 and CDR2 (germline): SGHNT, YENEEA. V was shortened by 1 base and J by 8 bases, with 18 bases between the two germline ends. CDR3 length equals 16 residues.

The J gene is TRBJ1-2, the V gene TRBV5-4; D possibly corresponds to TRBD1 (5 bases). Trimming removed 4 bases at V and 4 bases at J, with 23 bases between. Germline V CDR1 and CDR2: SGHNT, YYREEE (reference sequence). The CDR3 is 17 amino acids. The CDR3 sequence is CASSPGSLIGSSYGYTF. CDR3 sequence (DNA): TGTGCCAGCAGCCCAGGGTCTCTAATAGGGTCTAGCTATGGCTACACCTTC.

The CDR3 is CASSAWTSNQPQHF. CDR3 DNA sequence: TGTGCCAGCAGTGCATGGACTAGCAATCAGCCCCAGCATTTT. The chain recombines TRBV28 with TRBJ1-5; no clear D gene. This CDR3 has 14 residues. Trimming took 5 bases from V and 0 from J, leaving 8 bases between them. Germline V lookup: CDR1 MDHEN, CDR2 SYDVKM.

The V gene is TRBV18, the J gene TRBJ2-5; 7 bases map to TRBD1. This CDR3 contains 15 residues. Trimming cost V 6 bases and J 7 bases; bases outside gene matches: 14. Per the germline V gene, CDR1 is KGHSH and CDR2 is LQKENI. The CDR3 DNA reads TGTGCCAGCTCTCAGTCCCGGGACAGTAGAGGGACCCAGTACTTC. Residues: CASSQSRDSRGTQYF. Full variable domain (remainder filled in from reference TRBV18 and TRBJ2-5): NAGVMQNPRHLVRRRGQEARLRCSPMKGHSHVYWYRQLPEEGLKFMVYLQKENIIDESGMPKERFSAEFPKEGPSILRIQQVVRGDSAAYFCASSQSRDSRGTQYFGPGTRLLVL.

A few counts support this clone. Written as DNA, the CDR3 is TGTGCCAGCATCCTCAGGGGGAATCAGCCCCAGCATTTT. Translating it yields CASILRGNQPQHF. The chain uses TRBV7-4 and TRBJ1-5, with 7 bases aligning to TRBD1. Per the germline V gene, CDR1 is SGHVT and CDR2 is SQSDAQ. This CDR3 is built from 13 residues. V lost 7 bases, J lost 4 bases, and 4 bases stayed unmatched. Full variable domain (rest looked up from reference TRBV7-4 and TRBJ1-5): GAGVSQSPRYKVAKRGRDVALRCDSISGHVTLYWYRQTLGQGSEVLTYSQSDAQRDKSGRPSGRFSAERPERSVSTLKIQRTEQGDSAVYLCASILRGNQPQHFGDGTRLSIL.

This clone was seen a single time. The chain couples TRBV9 to TRBJ1-3; D is perhaps TRBD1 (5 bases). The V gene lost 0 bases and the J gene lost 5 bases, with 12 bases spanning the gap. The germline CDR1 and CDR2 sequences are SGDLS and YYNGEE. The CDR3 spans 15 residues. DNA of the CDR3: TGTGCCAGCAGCGTAGAGGGTCAGGGTAGAAACACCATATATTTT. It encodes CASSVEGQGRNTIYF. Full variable domain (remainder filled in from reference TRBV9 and TRBJ1-3): DSGVTQTPKHLITATGQRVTLRCSPRSGDLSVYWYQQSLDQGLQFLIQYYNGEERAKGNILERFSAQQFPDLHSELNLSSLELGDSALYFCASSVEGQGRNTIYFGEGSWLTVV.

The chain links TRBV19 to TRBJ2-1; possibly TRBD2 for D (5 bases). Germline V lookup: CDR1 LNHDA, CDR2 SQIVND (reference sequence). There are 15 residues in the CDR3. Trimming stripped 5 bases from V and 1 base from J, with 12 bases between. In DNA form, the CDR3 reads TGTGCCAGTAGTCAACCAACTAGGTCCTACAATGAGCAGTTCTTC. This encodes CASSQPTRSYNEQFF.

The chain couples TRBV5-5 to TRBJ2-7; 10 bases agree with TRBD2. V lost 0 bases and J lost 6; bases outside the gene matches: 12. CDR1 and CDR2 from the germline V gene are SGHKS and YYEKEE (reference sequence). This CDR3 spans 17 amino acids. CDR3: CASSLDGGWLAGAEQYF. In DNA form, the CDR3 reads TGTGCCAGCAGCTTGGATGGGGGTTGGCTAGCGGGAGCCGAGCAGTACTTC.

This clone was counted once. The chain joins TRBV5-4 to TRBJ2-3; 7 bases agree with TRBD2. Trimming cost V 4 bases and J 0 bases; bases outside gene matches: 8. This CDR3 has 16 residues. Germline V gene sequence: CDR1 SGHNT, CDR2 YYREEE (reference sequence). CDR3 coding DNA: TGTGCCAGCAGCCCCGGAGCGGGGTCTAGCACAGATACGCAGTATTTT. Its translation is CASSPGAGSSTDTQYF.

This clone was detected a few times. This chain joins TRBV6-1 and TRBJ2-2; 9 bases are shared with TRBD2. Germline CDR1 MNHNS, CDR2 SASEGT. Unmatched junction bases numbered 1, after V lost 8 bases and J lost 0 bases. The CDR3 length is 14 residues. DNA of the CDR3: TGTGCCAGCCTAGCGGGGCCGAACACCGGGGAGCTGTTTTTT. Its translation: CASLAGPNTGELFF.

This clone appeared once. The V gene is TRBV6-6, the J gene TRBJ2-1; 7 bases line up with TRBD2. Germline assignment: CDR1 MNHNY and CDR2 SVGAGI (reference sequence). CDR3 length: 16 amino acids. After removal of 2 bases from V and 4 bases from J, the junction contained 8 bases not matched to a gene. CDR3 loop: CASSYGRISGYNEQFF. As DNA, the CDR3 is TGTGCCAGCAGTTACGGCAGGATTAGCGGGTACAATGAGCAGTTCTTC.

This clone was observed a few times. V gene TRBV18 combines with J gene TRBJ2-5, with a possible D match to TRBD2 (6 bases). V was clipped by 0 bases and J by 5 bases, with 13 bases between them. The CDR3 loop spans 15 amino acids. Germline loops: CDR1 KGHSH, CDR2 LQKENI. The CDR3 nucleotides are TGTGCCAGCTCACCACCGGGGCAAGCGGGCGAGACCCAGTACTTC. Translation gives CASSPPGQAGETQYF.

The CDR3 region is CASRRALYTEAFF. CDR3 nucleotides: TGTGCCAGCAGGAGGGCTCTGTACACTGAAGCTTTCTTT. This chain connects TRBV27 to TRBJ1-1; no clear D. The germline V and J ends were trimmed by 6 bases and 3 bases, with 11 bases remaining between them. In germline, CDR1 is MNHEY, CDR2 SMNVEV (reference sequence). The CDR3 is 13 amino acids.

This clone was detected once. This may be a read error: a much more frequent sequence differs by one nucleotide. Distinct nucleotide sequences in the sample also encode this CDR3. Here the CDR3 reads CASSLEETQYF. For the CDR3, the DNA is TGTGCCAGCAGCTTGGAAGAGACCCAGTACTTC. The rearrangement uses TRBV11-2 and TRBJ2-5; D uncertain. The CDR3 has 11 amino acids. Per germline, CDR1 SGHAT and CDR2 FQNNGV. The germline V and J ends were trimmed by 3 bases and 3 bases, with 2 bases remaining between them.

The V and J genes are TRBV2 and TRBJ2-3; 12 nucleotides agree with TRBD2. The ends lost 3 bases at V and 1 base at J; junction bases unmatched: 5. Germline assignment: CDR1 SNHLY and CDR2 FYNNEI. The CDR3 consists of 17 residues. CDR3 amino acids: CASSERLAGGGTDTQYF. For the CDR3, the DNA is TGTGCCAGCAGTGAGCGCCTAGCGGGGGGGGGCACAGATACGCAGTATTTT.

The chain has TRBV2 and TRBJ2-7, with D maybe TRBD1 (6 bases). The CDR3 loop spans 13 amino acids. CDR1 and CDR2 (germline): SNHLY, FYNNEI. Trimming took 7 bases from V and 2 from J, leaving 12 bases between them. CDR3 DNA: TGTGCCAGCAAAGAACAGGGTGCCTACGAGCAGTACTTC. The encoded protein is CASKEQGAYEQYF.

This chain connects TRBV5-4 to TRBJ2-2, with 12 bases lining up with TRBD2. Trimming cost V 4 bases and J 7 bases; bases outside gene matches: 8. Germline CDR1 is SGHNT and CDR2 is YYREEE (reference sequence). This CDR3 spans 16 amino acids. In DNA, the CDR3 is TGTGCCAGCAGCACAGGACTAGCGGGGTATCACGGGGAGCTGTTTTTT. Translated, it gives CASSTGLAGYHGELFF.

This clone has only a few counts. V and J are TRBV2 and TRBJ1-3, with a tentative D call TRBD1 (5 bases). The V gene's germline CDR1 is SNHLY and CDR2 FYNNEI. V lost 10 bases, J lost 4 bases, and 20 bases lay in between. The CDR3 is made up of 15 amino acids. The CDR3 loop reads CATSPSGTLGNTIYF. CDR3 bases: TGTGCCACCTCTCCATCGGGGACCCTGGGAAACACCATATATTTT.

In its sample, this clone was seen once. J is TRBJ1-1 and V is TRBV4-3; no clear D gene. In germline, CDR1 is LGHNA, CDR2 YSLEER. V lost 0 bases and J lost 0, with 11 bases in between. The CDR3 extends over 16 amino acids. CDR3 loop: CASSQDMQLMNTEAFF. The CDR3 DNA reads TGCGCCAGCAGCCAAGATATGCAGCTTATGAACACTGAAGCTTTCTTT.

The chain couples TRBV28 to TRBJ2-7; 10 positions agree with TRBD1. Germline lookup yields CDR1 MDHEN and CDR2 SYDVKM. The junction had 4 bases not matched to a gene; V was cut back by 6 bases and J by 5 bases. The CDR3 spans 13 residues. Here the CDR3 reads CASRTGGGHEQYF. For the CDR3, the DNA is TGTGCCAGCAGGACAGGGGGCGGCCACGAGCAGTACTTC.

The chain recombines TRBV7-9 with TRBJ2-2; 9 bases match TRBD1. This CDR3 has 15 residues. CDR1 SEHNR and CDR2 FQNEAQ come from the germline V gene (reference sequence). After removal of 8 bases from V and 7 bases from J, the junction contained 11 bases not matched to a gene. The CDR3 coding sequence is TGTGCCAGCCCACCACAGGGGGCAGGTGGCGGGGAGCTGTTTTTT. As protein: CASPPQGAGGGELFF.

The chain recombines TRBV28 with TRBJ1-4, with D hard to call. This CDR3 region has 11 residues. Germline values: CDR1 MDHEN, CDR2 SYDVKM. V was pared by 6 bases and J by 8 bases, with 7 bases between. CDR3 sequence (DNA): TGTGCCAGCAGAAAAGGGGAAAAACTGTTTTTT. It is translated as CASRKGEKLFF.

With respect to this clone: This same CDR3 is encoded by further DNA sequences in the sample. The V call is TRBV19, the J call TRBJ1-2; D remains unclear. The CDR3 runs 12 residues. V was trimmed by 2 bases and J by 5 bases, leaving 6 bases between them. The germline V gene has CDR1 LNHDA and CDR2 SQIVND (reference sequence). CDR3 nucleotide sequence: TGTGCCAGTAGTATATCAGGATATGGCTACACCTTC. Its translation is CASSISGYGYTF.